The 32 T cell receptor beta chains reported below all come from one sample, sequenced in a study of T cells in Graves' hyperthyroidism and ophthalmopathy. Using RNA transcripts as the source, TCR beta CDR3 regions were amplified. RT-PCR in the first round (using the HTBI primer set) targeted the TCR CDR3. MiXCR, run by TCRdb on the multiplex PCR reads, gives a single entry per CDR3 protein. The table lists a few hundred thousand distinct CDR3 sequences, about 46% of them singletons. The sequenced sample consisted of peripheral blood or thyroid tissue (not recorded which). Receptors were obtained from an adult woman with Graves' disease, either hyperthyroidism or ophthalmopathy (not recorded which).

This chain links TRBV7-2 with TRBJ1-2; possible D gene TRBD1, 6 bases. Germline assignment: CDR1 SGHTA and CDR2 FQGNSA. Trimming pared 6 bases from V and 7 bases from J, leaving 24 bases between. This CDR3 contains 16 residues. The DNA for the CDR3 is TGTGCCAGCAGTGAACATTCAGGGGAAAGACTTGGTGGCTACACCTTC. Protein product: CASSEHSGERLGGYTF.

Note on this clonotype: The junction shows a germline mismatch at one end, possibly a read error. V and J are TRBV2 and TRBJ1-1, with D hard to call. Germline V gene lookup returns CDR1 SNHLY and CDR2 FYNNEI. This CDR3 has 13 residues. CDR3 in DNA: TGTGCCAGCAAGCCACCCCCGGGCACTGAGGCTTTCTTT. It yields the protein CASKPPPGTEAFF.

The table lists this clonotype with many counts. V usage is TRBV4-2 and J usage is TRBJ2-5; no firm D call. There are 14 residues in the CDR3. The V end lost 0 bases, the J end lost 2 bases, and 7 bases lay between the germline ends. Per the germline V gene, CDR1 is LGHNA and CDR2 is YNFKEQ. CDR3 DNA: TGTGCCAGCAGCCAAGATGGGCAGCAAGAGACCCAGTACTTC. Translation gives CASSQDGQQETQYF.

This sequence joins TRBV7-3 and TRBJ2-7; possible D gene TRBD1, 6 bases. The CDR3 runs 13 residues. The germline CDR1 and CDR2 sequences are SGHTA and FQGTGA. V was clipped by 5 bases and J by 5 bases, with 13 bases between them. DNA for the CDR3: TGTGCCAGCAGCGAAAACAGGGTCCACGAGCAGTACTTC. Encoded protein: CASSENRVHEQYF.

This clonotype occurred many times. V gene TRBV3-1 combines with J gene TRBJ2-5; TRBD1 or TRBD2 may be the D gene (6 bases each). Looked up from germline, CDR1 is LGHDT and CDR2 is YNNKEL (reference sequence). The length of the CDR3 is 14 residues. With 4 bases removed from V and 4 bases from J, the gap between germline ends came to 13 bases. DNA for the CDR3: TGTGCCAGCAGCCGCATACAGGGAGGAGAGACCCAGTACTTC. Residues: CASSRIQGGETQYF.

The rearrangement links TRBV20-1 to TRBJ2-7, with 12 bases that match TRBD2. Germline V lookup: CDR1 DFQATT, CDR2 SNEGSKA (reference sequence). This CDR3 has 13 amino acids. CDR3 in amino acids: CSVLAGGPYEQYF. CDR3 bases: TGCAGCGTGCTAGCGGGAGGGCCCTACGAGCAGTACTTC.

As regards this clonotype: Germline is not matched at one junction end, which may reflect a read error. V is TRBV9 and J is TRBJ1-2; 7 bases map to TRBD1. The CDR3 extends over 15 amino acids. Germline V gene sequence: CDR1 SGDLS, CDR2 YYNGEE. CDR3 in DNA: TGTGCCAGCAGCCGTACAGGGGCCACTAACTATGACTACACCTTC. It translates to CASSRTGATNYDYTF.

The chain employs TRBV29-1 and TRBJ1-2, with a tentative D call TRBD1 (5 bases). This CDR3 region has 11 residues. Looked up from germline, CDR1 is SQVTM and CDR2 is ANQGSEA. Trimming stripped 8 bases from V and 2 bases from J, with 9 bases between. CDR3 in amino acids: CSSGDNYGYTF. The CDR3 DNA sequence: TGCAGCAGTGGGGACAACTATGGCTACACCTTC.

This chain joins TRBV5-1 and TRBJ1-1; D is ambiguous. Germline CDR1 SGHRS, CDR2 YFSETQ. CDR3 length: 13 residues. Trimming shortened V by 6 bases and J by 0 bases, and 9 bases separated the two germline ends. CDR3 bases: TGCGCCAGCAAGCGATCCATGAACACTGAAGCTTTCTTT. It translates to CASKRSMNTEAFF.

This clonotype was detected a few times. This chain connects TRBV5-5 to TRBJ2-3, with 7 bases that match TRBD1. From germline, CDR1 is SGHKS and CDR2 YYEKEE (reference sequence). CDR3 size: 16 residues. J gave up 2 bases and V 0 bases, and 6 bases lay outside the gene matches. The CDR3 here is CASSLGPQGFTDTQYF. In nucleotides, the CDR3 is TGTGCCAGCAGCTTGGGCCCACAGGGGTTCACAGATACGCAGTATTTT.

The V gene is TRBV29-1, the J gene TRBJ1-5; tentatively, D is TRBD1 (5 bases). This CDR3 comprises 12 residues. Germline values: CDR1 SQVTM, CDR2 ANQGSEA. Trimming removed 4 bases from V and 5 bases from J, with 9 bases in between. DNA for the CDR3: TGCAGCGTTGCAGGGCAGGATCAGCCCCAGCATTTT. Amino acid sequence: CSVAGQDQPQHF. The full variable domain, rest sourced from reference TRBV29-1 and TRBJ1-5, is SAVISQKPSRDICQRGTSLTIQCQVDSQVTMMFWYRQQPGQSLTLIATANQGSEATYESGFVIDKFPISRPNLTFSTLTVSNMSPEDSSIYLCSVAGQDQPQHFGDGTRLSIL.

The chain uses TRBV19 and TRBJ2-7, with 7 positions matching TRBD1. This CDR3 contains 14 residues. The V gene end was trimmed by 6 bases and the J gene end by 2 bases; junction bases not matched to a gene: 7. Germline V gene sequence: CDR1 LNHDA, CDR2 SQIVND (reference sequence). The CDR3 region has the DNA TGTGCCAGTAGAACAACAGGGGCAGCCTACGAGCAGTACTTC. Translating it yields CASRTTGAAYEQYF.

The V gene is TRBV29-1, the J gene TRBJ1-6; no reliable D call. CDR3 size: 14 residues. Germline lookup yields CDR1 SQVTM and CDR2 ANQGSEA. V was cut by 4 bases and J by 6 bases, with 13 bases left in between. For the CDR3, the DNA is TGCAGCGTTGCTATCTCGGCAGCTAATTCACCCCTCCACTTT. This translates into CSVAISAANSPLHF.

This clonotype was observed many times. V is TRBV13 and J is TRBJ1-2; D perhaps matches TRBD1 (5 bases). CDR1 is PRHDT, CDR2 FYEKMQ, per germline (reference sequence). This CDR3 has 14 residues. Deletions cut 2 bases from V and 8 bases from J, with 15 bases between. This CDR3 is CASSLQRGWRGYTF. DNA for the CDR3: TGTGCCAGCAGCTTACAGCGGGGCTGGCGAGGCTACACCTTC.

This clonotype showed up just a few times. The chain uses TRBV7-2 and TRBJ2-7; D call uncertain. Germline CDR1 SGHTA, CDR2 FQGNSA. The CDR3 runs 12 residues. The V end was cut by 4 bases, the J end by 9 bases, with 13 bases between. The CDR3 nucleotides read TGTGCCAGCAGCTCGAGTTTTTTTGTGCAGTACTTC. Translating it yields CASSSSFFVQYF.

This clonotype was seen only once. The gene calls are TRBV29-1 and TRBJ2-7; 9 positions agree with TRBD1. The J segment lost 1 base and the V segment lost 7 bases, leaving 11 bases of the junction unmatched. The CDR3 contains 15 residues. The germline V gene encodes CDR1 SQVTM and CDR2 ANQGSEA. The CDR3 sequence: CSAESGTGLSYEQYF. The CDR3 DNA reads as TGCAGCGCCGAATCCGGGACAGGGTTGTCCTACGAGCAGTACTTC.

The chain couples TRBV12-3 or TRBV12-4 to TRBJ1-6, with 7 positions matching TRBD1. The CDR3 consists of 16 residues. Trimming removed 5 bases from V and 9 bases from J; junction bases left unmatched: 13. The CDR3 DNA sequence: TGTGCCAGCAGTCCGAGGGGGCAGGGCGGTTCTTCACCCCTCCACTTT. It yields the protein CASSPRGQGGSSPLHF.

This chain connects TRBV7-8 to TRBJ2-7, with D possibly being TRBD1 or TRBD2 (5 bases each). Trimming left V 1 base short and J 3 bases short, with 19 bases between. The CDR3 spans 17 residues. The germline CDR1 and CDR2 sequences are SGHVS and FQNEAQ. Here the CDR3 DNA reads TGTGCCAGCAGCTTAGAAGCATTGGGGGTTGGGATCTACGAGCAGTACTTC. This encodes CASSLEALGVGIYEQYF.

With respect to this clonotype: The junction and the germline gene differ at one end; a read error may be behind it. The chain employs TRBV10-3 and TRBJ1-5; weak D call: TRBD1 (6 bases). Germline assignment: CDR1 ENHRY and CDR2 SYGVKD. The length of the CDR3 is 15 residues. CDR3 DNA sequence: TGTGCCAGCAGTTACAGCAACAGGGCGAATCAGCCCCAGCATTTT. Translated, it gives CASSYSNRANQPQHF.

The chain employs TRBV29-1 and TRBJ1-3; TRBD1 agrees at 8 bases. The CDR3 extends over 13 amino acids. The germline V gene encodes CDR1 SQVTM and CDR2 ANQGSEA. V lost 4 bases, J lost 2 bases, and 1 base stayed unmatched. In DNA form, the CDR3 reads TGCAGCGTTGGGACAGGGACTGGAAACACCATATATTTT. Translating gives CSVGTGTGNTIYF.

This clonotype was seen only a few times. The CDR3 bases are TGCAGCGTTGTCGGAGCAACTAATGAAAAACTGTTTTTT. Translated, it gives CSVVGATNEKLFF. The V call is TRBV29-1, the J call TRBJ1-4; D is unclear. This CDR3 comprises 13 residues. Trimming took off 4 bases at V and 0 bases at J, with 6 bases between the two ends. From germline, CDR1 is SQVTM and CDR2 ANQGSEA.

The chain employs TRBV5-6 and TRBJ1-4; D gene ambiguous. The V gene's germline CDR1 is SGHDT and CDR2 YYEEEE. This CDR3 is 14 amino acids long. Trimming removed 2 bases from V and 3 bases from J, with 8 bases in between. The CDR3 loop is CASSFREANEKLFF. The CDR3, as DNA: TGTGCCAGCAGCTTTCGGGAGGCTAATGAAAAACTGTTTTTT.

In this sample, this clonotype turned up many times. This rearrangement joins TRBV9 to TRBJ2-5; 7 bases align to TRBD2. J gave up 1 base and V 2 bases, and 5 bases lay outside the gene matches. CDR1 is SGDLS, CDR2 YYNGEE, per germline. The CDR3 spans 15 residues. This CDR3 is CASSVGGSLQETQYF. In nucleotides, the CDR3 is TGTGCCAGCAGCGTGGGAGGGAGCCTCCAAGAGACCCAGTACTTC.

About this clonotype: This is likely a read error, given that the CDR3 carries no conserved phenylalanine or tryptophan at its end. The J gene is TRBJ2-7, the V gene TRBV20-1, with a possible D match to TRBD1 (6 bases). CDR3 length equals 12 residues. Looked up from germline, CDR1 is DFQATT and CDR2 is SNEGSKA (reference sequence). V was trimmed by 1 base and J by 2 bases, leaving 6 bases between them. CDR3 DNA sequence: TGCAGTGCTAGAGGGACAGCCTACGAGCAGTACCTC. Its translation is CSARGTAYEQYL.

The V and J genes are TRBV6-2 or TRBV6-3 and TRBJ2-7; 13 nucleotides align to TRBD2. The J call could be wrong; TRBJ2-1 is a better fit for the DNA end. CDR1 and CDR2 (germline): MNHEY, SVGEGT. The CDR3 covers 15 residues. The CDR3 spells CASSILAGGLGEQFF. DNA of the CDR3: TGTGCCAGCAGTATACTAGCGGGAGGGTTGGGTGAGCAGTTCTTC.

The V call is TRBV11-2, the J call TRBJ2-7; D might be TRBD2 (7 bases). Looked up from germline, CDR1 is SGHAT and CDR2 is FQNNGV. Deletions cut 3 bases from V and 3 bases from J, with 12 bases between. This CDR3 is 14 amino acids long. CDR3 sequence reads: CASSLGGDNYEQYF. CDR3 bases: TGTGCCAGCAGCTTGGGGGGGGACAACTACGAGCAGTACTTC.

The genes are TRBV7-9 and TRBJ2-6; the D is unclear. V was clipped by 4 bases and J by 3 bases, with 13 bases between them. CDR1 is SEHNR and CDR2 is FQNEAQ in the germline V gene (reference sequence). CDR3 length: 16 amino acids. DNA for the CDR3: TGTGCCAGCAGCTCGACCCGGGCCAGTGGGGCCAACGTCCTGACTTTC. This translates into CASSSTRASGANVLTF.

This clonotype was counted ten times or more. The chain couples TRBV4-3 to TRBJ1-6; 7 bases are shared with TRBD1. Germline V gene data show CDR1 as LGHNA and CDR2 as YSLEER. After removal of 4 bases from V and 13 bases from J, the junction contained 13 bases not matched to a gene. This CDR3 is built from 15 residues. The CDR3 DNA reads as TGCGCCAGCAGCCTCTCCCGACAGGGTGGAGGGCCCCTCCACTTT. As protein: CASSLSRQGGGPLHF.

This clonotype was seen only a few times. The chain combines TRBV28 with TRBJ1-6; D ambiguous. The CDR3 loop spans 14 amino acids. Trimming left V 6 bases short and J 5 bases short, with 11 bases between. From germline, CDR1 is MDHEN and CDR2 SYDVKM. In DNA, the CDR3 is TGTGCCAGCAGGGAGGGCGGGGATAATTCACCCCTCCACTTT. Translation gives CASREGGDNSPLHF.

V usage is TRBV7-6 and J usage is TRBJ2-2; 9 bases fit TRBD2. This CDR3 has 17 amino acids. Germline CDR1 SGHVS, CDR2 FNYEAQ. V lost 1 base and J lost 5; bases outside the gene matches: 8. The CDR3 loop is CASSLVFSGSDTGELFF. The DNA for the CDR3 is TGTGCCAGCAGCTTAGTGTTTAGCGGGAGTGATACCGGGGAGCTGTTTTTT.

This clonotype was detected only a few times. The chain employs TRBV5-1 and TRBJ2-1; D gene uncertain. The CDR3 is made up of 14 amino acids. The V end lost 0 bases, the J end lost 5 bases, and 9 bases lay between the germline ends. The germline V gene encodes CDR1 SGHRS and CDR2 YFSETQ. CDR3 region: CASSLGGVHNEQFF. As DNA, the CDR3 is TGCGCCAGCAGCTTGGGAGGAGTGCACAATGAGCAGTTCTTC. The entire variable domain, with the rest obtained from reference TRBV5-1 and TRBJ2-1, is as follows: KAGVTQTPRYLIKTRGQQVTLSCSPISGHRSVSWYQQTPGQGLQFLFEYFSETQRNKGNFPGRFSGRQFSNSRSEMNVSTLELGDSALYLCASSLGGVHNEQFFGPGTRLTVL.

V is TRBV10-3 and J is TRBJ1-1, with D possibly TRBD1 on 6 matching bases. Germline lookup yields CDR1 ENHRY and CDR2 SYGVKD. V was clipped by 8 bases and J by 6 bases, with 13 bases between them. The length of the CDR3 is 12 residues. The CDR3 loop is CAIGRGVAEAFF. The CDR3 nucleotides are TGTGCCATCGGCAGGGGTGTTGCTGAAGCTTTCTTT.